This T cell receptor (beta chain) was sequenced for a study of blood T cell repertoires in COVID-19. On the study more broadly: PBMCs, B-cell-depleted T cells, or T cells provided the cDNA or gDNA that made up the material.

Trimming took 4 bases from V and 4 from J; bases not matched to a gene: 9. The CDR3 consists of 17 residues. The V gene's germline CDR1 is SGHRS and CDR2 YFSETQ. In the authors' workflow: Scientists estimated how many nucleated cells there were by amplifying reference gene primers. Measured with immunoSEQ multiplex PCR; TCRdb has only the in-frame clones, and not every one. V, J and clone size are taken as reported in that table, and D and trimming were inferred from the DNA itself. The repertoire includes 200,000 to 250,000 clones, roughly 82% of them detected once, and 9.5% to 10% sits in the top ten.

Sequences were obtained from peripheral blood. V gene TRBV5-1 combines with J gene TRBJ2-1; 12 positions match TRBD2. The source is a man aged 45-60 years with active or convalescent COVID-19. The CDR3 sequence is CASSLSTSGGPYNEQFF. CDR3 DNA sequence: TGCGCCAGCAGCCTTTCGACTAGCGGGGGACCTTACAATGAGCAGTTCTTC.